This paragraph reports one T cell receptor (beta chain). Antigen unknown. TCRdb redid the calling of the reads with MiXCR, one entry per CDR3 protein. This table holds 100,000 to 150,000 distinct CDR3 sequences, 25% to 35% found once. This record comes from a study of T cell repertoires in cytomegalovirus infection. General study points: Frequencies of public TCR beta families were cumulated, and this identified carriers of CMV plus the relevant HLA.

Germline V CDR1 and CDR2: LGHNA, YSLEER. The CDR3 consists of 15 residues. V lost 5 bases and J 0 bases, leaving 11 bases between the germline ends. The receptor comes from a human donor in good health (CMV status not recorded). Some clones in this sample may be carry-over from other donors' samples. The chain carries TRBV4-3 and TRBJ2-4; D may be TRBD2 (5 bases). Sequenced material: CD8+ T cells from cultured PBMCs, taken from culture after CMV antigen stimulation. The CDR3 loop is CASSSVRVAKNIQYF. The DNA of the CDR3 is TGCGCCAGCAGCTCGGTGCGGGTAGCCAAAAACATTCAGTACTTC.